The rows below give T cell receptor beta chains drawn from one sample of a study of human CD8 memory T cell subsets. With the 5' RACE reads reprocessed, TCRdb shows one record per CDR3 protein and no DNA. The sample includes about 7,000 distinct CDR3 sequences. Sequencing was done on a sample of CD8+ T cells from PBMCs. Receptor source: a human donor in good health. Both conserved end residues are part of each CDR3. A clone size is listed for some rows: how often the clone was seen (once, few, many), or a class if it is expanded.

clone_size | j_call | v_call | cdr3_aa
medium-sized | TRBJ1-1 | TRBV6-5 | CASSEGTGIMNTEAFF
. | TRBJ2-5 | TRBV5-4 | CASSLGRGGPETQYF
. | TRBJ1-1 | TRBV28 | CASRVGWMNTEAFF
. | TRBJ1-1 | TRBV5-1 | CASSFNRGYEAFF
. | TRBJ2-1 | TRBV5-1 | CASSFDRSSYNEQFF
. | TRBJ2-5 | TRBV5-6 | CASSTGTGPIEETQYF
. | TRBJ2-1 | TRBV5-6 | CASSLPTQTSQQFF
. | TRBJ1-5 | TRBV2 | CASSEWAGENQPQHF
. | TRBJ2-7 | TRBV27 | CASSFSGPSYEQYF
. | TRBJ2-1 | TRBV3-1 | CASSQTGVSSYNEQFF
large | TRBJ1-2 | TRBV29-1 | CSVSDGNYGYTF
. | TRBJ1-4 | TRBV15 | CATSSAGHEKLFF
. | TRBJ2-2 | TRBV27 | CASSESPGPTGELFF
medium-sized | TRBJ2-1 | TRBV20-1 | CSARNLADNEQFF
. | TRBJ2-7 | TRBV28 | CASSTRWVGDEQYF
. | TRBJ1-1 | TRBV11-2 | CASSPEGPGTEAFF
medium-sized | TRBJ2-3 | TRBV7-9 | CASGGVTGTDNTDTQYF
medium-sized | TRBJ1-1 | TRBV30 | CAWRGTADTEAFF
. | TRBJ2-7 | TRBV28 | CASMGLADYYEQYF
. | TRBJ2-1 | TRBV9 | CASSLTGFGSSYNEQFF
. | TRBJ2-1 | TRBV27 | CASSLRDYPQEFF
. | TRBJ2-7 | TRBV30 | CAWSVGDGRWEQYF
. | TRBJ2-7 | TRBV7-9 | CASSSTTGYEQYF
. | TRBJ2-3 | TRBV6-2/TRBV6-3 | CASSLWEGTTDTQYF
. | TRBJ1-2 | TRBV6-5 | CASSYSRGGADGYTF
medium-sized | TRBJ2-3 | TRBV10-3 | CAINQGGLSSTDTQYF
medium-sized | TRBJ2-7 | TRBV20-1 | CSAQSSGTSGRISYEQYF
. | TRBJ2-5 | TRBV10-2 | CASSEASGWLATQYF
. | TRBJ2-1 | TRBV28 | CATHPTGLGDNEQFF
. | TRBJ2-3 | TRBV5-1 | CASTLGGTQYF
. | TRBJ1-5 | TRBV10-3 | CAIGVAGNQPQHF
. | TRBJ2-7 | TRBV10-3 | CAISESSGGLSYEQYF
. | TRBJ2-1 | TRBV6-5 | CASSPFTTGNEQFF
. | TRBJ2-3 | TRBV13 | CASSPQSDTQYF
. | TRBJ2-1 | TRBV25-1 | CASSDLAGSIEQFF
. | TRBJ2-2 | TRBV11-3 | CASSSFGEQGNTGELFF
. | TRBJ2-2 | TRBV7-8 | CASGTSGSNTGELFF
medium-sized | TRBJ2-7 | TRBV4-1 | CASSQARTSGSYEQYF
. | TRBJ1-1 | TRBV5-5 | CASSLAPESGNTEAFF
. | TRBJ2-7 | TRBV27 | CASSLSGQGSYEQYF
. | TRBJ1-1 | TRBV2 | CARQSNTEAFF
. | TRBJ2-5 | TRBV14 | CASSRSGLYQETQYF
. | TRBJ2-7 | TRBV5-6 | CASSLLEASGSAYEQYF
. | TRBJ2-7 | TRBV27 | CASSQSTASSYEQYF
medium-sized | TRBJ2-4 | TRBV28 | CASSRAEEAKNIQYF
. | TRBJ2-5 | TRBV15 | CATSISRLGPQYF
. | TRBJ2-5 | TRBV7-3 | CASSLSGTREETQYF
. | TRBJ2-5 | TRBV5-6 | CASSSLTGTSQETQYF
. | TRBJ1-3 | TRBV20-1 | CSARGVGSTSGNTIYF